This entry is about one T cell receptor (beta chain). This clonotype showed up many times. This receptor's antigen is unknown. Base qualities are not recorded, but no much larger clone differs from it by a single base. For the unsorted PBMC libraries, 2 million PBMCs were stored in RNAlater at -80 degrees C until RNA extraction and were used to generate the libraries. The multiple sclerosis patients were enrolled in a US clinical protocol that used magnetic resonance imaging to evaluate disease progression. PBMCs were separated from peripheral blood using Ficoll-Hypaque density gradient centrifugation and then cryopreserved in liquid nitrogen. These data originate in a study of neurological immune-mediated disorders (dated by TCRdb to the late 2010s). Turning to the overall study: Among the approximately 35 multiple sclerosis patients, relapsing-remitting MS accounted for some 30 and secondary progressive MS accounted for 3. Of the 70 or so subjects in the cohort, around 14 were HAM/TSP patients, some 34 were multiple sclerosis patients, and 20 were healthy controls. Alongside PBMC samples, the set of about 100 TCR-beta libraries contained longitudinal samples, technical triplicates, and paired CD4+ and CD8+ T-cell subsets that had been sorted. Using UMI-based sequencing, the study compared peripheral blood TCR-beta repertoires from patients with HTLV-I-associated myelopathy (HAM/TSP), patients with multiple sclerosis, and healthy controls. Here is what the overall study found, with its caveats: The MS cluster showed no association with clinical or MRI features, and the authors stated that larger cohorts are needed. Repertoires from 18 of 34 MS patients were grouped by phylogenetic analysis into a cluster of related CDR3 sequences, suggesting a possible repertoire-level signature. TCR clonal expansion was highest in HAM/TSP patients and lowest in MS patients, with MS patients falling below even healthy controls. Expanded clones from different subjects shared no identical CDR3 amino acid sequences, which suggests that TCR-beta repertoires were private in all groups.

Via the germline V gene (reference sequence), CDR1 is SEHNR and CDR2 FQNEAQ. The CDR3 starts with the cysteine, ends with the phenylalanine, and has 15 residues. Of the read, only the CDR3 DNA is kept; its 45 bases are in frame from base 1. V has 1 base trimmed and J has 6 bases trimmed; junction bases matching no gene number 5. cDNA was synthesized by template-switch 5'RACE using a primer carrying a 10-nucleotide random unique molecular identifier by which each TCR transcript was tagged. Every sequencing run yielded over 180 million TCR-beta sequences covering 15-18 subjects. The RNeasy kit was used to extract total RNA. TCR-beta VDJ regions were amplified with primers for the TCR constant region and the 5'RACE anchor, using the KAPA Real-time Library Amplification kit. A first PCR added sample indexes and Illumina adaptors, after which a second PCR increased the library yield. After Ampure bead purification, the roughly 650 bp TCR product was size-selected on a 2% E-gel SizeSelection system. Before pooling, library quality was checked on a Bioanalyzer, concentration was measured with Qubit, and libraries were quantified with the Kapa Library Quantification kit. Paired-end 2 x 150 bp sequencing of the libraries was performed on an Illumina HiSeq 2500. To increase sequence diversity, roughly 24-32% phiX was spiked into each library pool. Under the source paper's analysis protocol: Quality-filtered reads were processed with the UMI-based MiGEC pipeline, and over 80% of raw TCR sequences were removed by the MiGEC pipeline during error correction. VDJ genes were aligned to IMGT germline references, and clonotypes were defined by unique CDR3 amino acid sequence plus V-J genes. Clonal expansion, Shannon diversity and CDR3 relatedness were evaluated with VDJtools (CalcPairwiseDistances, ClusterSamples), while phylogenetic trees were built in CLCbio workbench. Expanded clones were defined as having at least 8 unique UMIs, based on coefficient-of-variation modelling across technical triplicates. TCRdb itself trimmed the public reads at Q25 with fastp, ran MiXCR and retained productive beta chains. Entries are consolidated by CDR3 protein sequence, retaining the most common genes and DNA. TCRdb, not the authors, supplied the V and J calls. In this sample the table shows around 25,000 distinct CDR3 sequences, less than 2.5% of which occur a single time. The ten largest account for about 2.3% of the sample.

The clonotype originates from a woman aged 45-65 years with multiple sclerosis. Sequencing input: PBMCs. The V and J genes are TRBV7-9 and TRBJ1-4; 7 bases in between match TRBD1. The CDR3 region: CASSLVTGLDEKLFF. The base sequence is TGTGCCAGCAGCTTAGTGACAGGGCTGGATGAAAAACTGTTTTTT.